This TCR beta chain was observed in a study of cytomegalovirus exposure and HLA in healthy donors. Germline loops: CDR1 MNHNY, CDR2 SVGAGI (reference sequence). The V end was cut by 6 bases, the J end by 3 bases, with 15 bases between. The CDR3 has 15 amino acids. Assay used: immunoSEQ multiplex PCR; TCRdb lists only in-frame clones, some missing. The data contain over 150,000 clones, around 90% of them singletons. The chain has TRBV6-6 and TRBJ1-3, with a weak D call TRBD1 (6 bases). The sequence came from a woman aged 18-29 years in good health and CMV-seropositive. Material: PBMCs. CDR3 in amino acids: CASRALQGDGNTIYF. The DNA of the CDR3 is TGTGCCAGCAGGGCCCTACAGGGAGATGGAAACACCATATATTTT.